This T cell receptor beta chain emerged from a study of shared clonotypes between healthy human individuals. Overall study: A couple of women and a few men aged 18 to 49 served as donors.

Germline values: CDR1 SGHRS, CDR2 YFSETQ. Trimming cost V 4 bases and J 8 bases; bases outside gene matches: 9. This CDR3 has 14 amino acids. On this clone itself: The antigen remains undetermined.

Naive CD8 cells comprised CD45RO-negative, CCR7-positively selected cells, excluding terminally differentiated effector memory CD45RA+ cells. Donors were healthy HIV-negative adults without recent acute infections or vaccinations. Whole-study findings and limits: Sharing across four donors was highest in naive CD4 (roughly 5%) and lowest in memory CD8 (approximately 0.4%).

Measured with immunoSEQ multiplex PCR; TCRdb has only the in-frame clones, and not every one. Counted here are 2 million to 2.5 million clones, about 95% occurring once; the ten biggest clones make up 1% to 1.3%. This receptor was obtained from a man aged 18 to 30 in good health. Sequencing was performed on naive CD8+ T cells sorted from blood. This chain joins TRBV5-1 and TRBJ1-2; 9 positions agree with TRBD1. The CDR3 is CASSPSGQGYGYTF. The CDR3 region has the DNA TGCGCCAGCAGCCCATCGGGACAGGGCTACGGCTACACCTTC.